The 10 T cell receptor beta chains below come from one sample, sequenced in a study of memory CD4+ T cells and cytomegalovirus serostatus. Single viable CD3+CD4+CD8-CD45RO+ cells were sorted as the memory CD4+ T cells. Method: immunoSEQ multiplex PCR; TCRdb's copy keeps in-frame clones and lacks some. The sample contains over 65,000 clones, around 80% of which appear only once. The sequenced sample consisted of memory CD4+ T cells from blood. The receptors were gathered from an adult in good health and CMV-seronegative.

In its sample, this clone was seen a few times. This chain links TRBV29-1 with TRBJ2-7; TRBD2 agrees at 10 bases. CDR3 length: 13 amino acids. The germline V gene encodes CDR1 SQVTM and CDR2 ANQGSEA. Trimming at V came to 7 bases and at J to 0 bases, leaving 3 bases not matched to a gene. CDR3 in DNA: TGCAGCGGACTAGCGGGCCACTCCTACGAGCAGTACTTC. This encodes CSGLAGHSYEQYF.

The J gene is TRBJ2-7, the V gene TRBV28; 10 positions agree with TRBD2. This CDR3 comprises 15 residues. V lost 3 bases, J lost 6 bases, and 8 bases stayed unmatched. The germline CDR1 and CDR2 sequences are MDHEN and SYDVKM. The CDR3: CASSLSGGGGVEQYF. In DNA form, the CDR3 reads TGTGCCAGCAGTTTGAGCGGGGGGGGAGGCGTCGAGCAGTACTTC.

The J gene is TRBJ2-2, the V gene TRBV30; D is unclear. Germline loops: CDR1 GTSNPN, CDR2 SVGIG (reference sequence). The CDR3 is 13 residues long. Trimming pared 4 bases from V and 1 base from J, leaving 7 bases between. CDR3 DNA: TGTGCCTGGACCCGACGGAACACCGGGGAGCTGTTTTTT. Protein sequence: CAWTRRNTGELFF.

The V and J genes are TRBV7-3 and TRBJ1-5; D is unclear. This CDR3 contains 15 residues. V lost 0 bases and J 3 bases, leaving 9 bases between the germline ends. Germline V CDR1 and CDR2: SGHTA, FQGTGA. The CDR3 loop is CASSLTSGSNQPQHF. CDR3 bases: TGTGCCAGCAGCTTAACGTCTGGTTCCAATCAGCCCCAGCATTTT.

The gene calls are TRBV10-3 and TRBJ1-1; maybe TRBD1 (6 bases). The CDR3 is made up of 14 amino acids. The germline V gene has CDR1 ENHRY and CDR2 SYGVKD. Trimming left V 4 bases short and J 5 bases short, with 14 bases between. The CDR3 DNA follows: TGTGCCATCAGTGTAGGGGGTGTGACGACTGAAGCTTTCTTT. Translated: CAISVGGVTTEAFF.

J is TRBJ2-7 and V is TRBV30, with D possibly TRBD1 on 6 matching bases. CDR3 length: 16 amino acids. Germline V gene sequence: CDR1 GTSNPN, CDR2 SVGIG (reference sequence). Trimming took 0 bases from V and 0 from J, leaving 15 bases between them. The DNA of the CDR3 is TGTGCCTGGAGTGTAATTTACGGGACACCCTCCTACGAGCAGTACTTC. Translated: CAWSVIYGTPSYEQYF.

This chain connects TRBV4-1 to TRBJ2-7, with D tentatively TRBD1 or TRBD2 (6 bases each). The CDR3 consists of 15 residues. Per the germline V gene, CDR1 is MGHRA and CDR2 is YSYEKL. The V gene lost 0 bases and the J gene lost 3 bases, with 12 bases spanning the gap. The CDR3 loop reads CASSQEVGGLYEQYF. The DNA for the CDR3 is TGCGCCAGCAGCCAAGAGGTAGGGGGGCTCTACGAGCAGTACTTC.

V and J are TRBV28 and TRBJ2-1; TRBD2 matches at 7 bases. The germline CDR1 and CDR2 sequences are MDHEN and SYDVKM. This CDR3 contains 17 residues. The V segment lost 7 bases and the J segment 1 base; nucleotides outside the gene matches: 13. The CDR3 DNA sequence: TGTGCCAGCATACCTACTATTGGGGGGGGATCCTACAATGAGCAGTTCTTC. The encoded protein is CASIPTIGGGSYNEQFF.

The V and J genes are TRBV12-5 and TRBJ1-2, with D unresolved. Trimming stripped 0 bases from V and 0 bases from J, with 11 bases between. Germline lookup yields CDR1 LGHNT and CDR2 FRNRAP. The CDR3 is 16 amino acids. CDR3 region: CASGLVEGRSNYGYTF. CDR3 nucleotides: TGTGCTAGTGGTTTGGTAGAGGGCAGATCTAACTATGGCTACACCTTC. The full variable domain, with the rest looked up from reference TRBV12-5 and TRBJ1-2, is DARVTQTPRHKVTEMGQEVTMRCQPILGHNTVFWYRQTMMQGLELLAYFRNRAPLDDSGMPKDRFSAEMPDATLATLKIQPSEPRDSAVYFCASGLVEGRSNYGYTFGSGTRLTVV.

This clone was counted between two and nine times. The chain has TRBV7-2 and TRBJ2-7, with TRBD2 matching over 12 bases. V was clipped by 5 bases and J by 6 bases; unmatched bases: 2. The V gene's germline CDR1 is SGHTA and CDR2 FQGNSA. The CDR3 has 13 amino acids. This CDR3 reads CASSPGLAGEQYF. The CDR3 nucleotides read TGTGCCAGCAGCCCGGGACTAGCGGGCGAGCAGTACTTC.